The 13 T cell receptor beta chains below were found in one sample sequenced in a study of blood T cell repertoires in COVID-19. TCRdb's table, derived via immunoSEQ multiplex PCR, lists solely in-frame clones and lacks some. Of approximately 200,000 clones listed, roughly 82% were seen once; the top ten hold roughly 5.1%. The source material was peripheral blood. The receptors here all came from a woman aged 30 to 39 with acute or convalescent COVID-19.

The rearrangement joins TRBV28 to TRBJ1-1; TRBD1 aligns across 7 bases. The CDR3 loop spans 13 amino acids. V shed 6 bases and J 3 bases; nucleotides not matched to a gene: 4. From germline, CDR1 is MDHEN and CDR2 SYDVKM. As DNA, the CDR3 is TGTGCCAGCAGCTTCCAGGGGGACACTGAAGCTTTCTTT. This translates into CASSFQGDTEAFF.

V and J are TRBV30 and TRBJ2-7, with 7 bases matching TRBD2. The ends lost 2 bases at V and 10 bases at J; junction bases unmatched: 11. Germline V CDR1 and CDR2: GTSNPN, SVGIG (reference sequence). CDR3 size: 13 residues. CDR3 region: CAWSTGGREGQYF. The DNA of the CDR3 is TGTGCCTGGAGTACCGGCGGGAGAGAAGGACAGTACTTC. Full variable domain (missing parts from reference TRBV30 and TRBJ2-7): SQTIHQWPATLVQPVGSPLSLECTVEGTSNPNLYWYRQAAGRGLQLLFYSVGIGQISSEVPQNLSASRPQDRQFILSSKKLLLSDSGFYLCAWSTGGREGQYFGPGTRLTVT.

This rearrangement joins TRBV7-6 to TRBJ1-5; D gene unclear. Germline-derived CDR1 and CDR2 are SGHVS and FNYEAQ. This CDR3 has 15 amino acids. V was trimmed by 2 bases and J by 0 bases, leaving 8 bases between them. The CDR3 loop reads CASSLSRSSNQPQHF. DNA of the CDR3: TGTGCCAGCAGCTTAAGCAGGTCTAGCAATCAGCCCCAGCATTTT.

The chain carries TRBV11-2 and TRBJ2-5; D is unresolved. This CDR3 is 11 amino acids long. V lost 5 bases and J 4 bases, leaving 5 bases between the germline ends. Per the germline V gene, CDR1 is SGHAT and CDR2 is FQNNGV. CDR3 protein: CASSIGETQYF. DNA for the CDR3: TGTGCCAGCAGCATCGGAGAGACCCAGTACTTC. The full variable domain, completed using reference TRBV11-2 and TRBJ2-5, is EAGVAQSPRYKIIEKRQSVAFWCNPISGHATLYWYQQILGQGPKLLIQFQNNGVVDDSQLPKDRFSAERLKGVDSTLKIQPAKLEDSAVYLCASSIGETQYFGPGTRLLVL.

J is TRBJ1-1 and V is TRBV6-5, with 7 bases matching TRBD1. With 6 bases clipped from V and 1 base from J, the junction kept 5 bases outside the gene matches. The CDR3 runs to 14 residues. The germline CDR1 and CDR2 sequences are MNHEY and SVGAGI. The chain's CDR3 is CASSPRQGNTEAFF. CDR3 in DNA: TGTGCCAGCAGCCCGAGACAGGGGAACACTGAAGCTTTCTTT.

J is TRBJ2-3 and V is TRBV19, with D possibly matching TRBD1 (5 bases). In germline, CDR1 is LNHDA, CDR2 SQIVND (reference sequence). V lost 6 bases and J lost 0, with 13 bases in between. The CDR3 length is 15 residues. The CDR3 DNA reads TGTGCCAGTAGCCCGACAGTACTCAGCACAGATACGCAGTATTTT. Its translation is CASSPTVLSTDTQYF.

The rearrangement uses TRBV12-3 or TRBV12-4 and TRBJ2-2, with 8 bases aligning to TRBD1. Trimming at V came to 8 bases and at J to 7 bases, leaving 6 bases not matched to a gene. The CDR3 totals 13 residues. As DNA, the CDR3 is TGTGCCAGCGGGACAGGTGGGATCGGGGAGCTGTTTTTT. Translated: CASGTGGIGELFF.

The chain carries TRBV4-2 and TRBJ2-5; 8 nucleotides align to TRBD2. J gave up 0 bases and V 0 bases, and 6 bases lay outside the gene matches. Germline assignment: CDR1 LGHNA and CDR2 YNFKEQ. There are 17 residues in the CDR3. The CDR3 DNA reads as TGTGCCAGCAGCCAAGAAGGCCGGGGGGGCAACCAAGAGACCCAGTACTTC. It specifies CASSQEGRGGNQETQYF.

The chain employs TRBV30 and TRBJ1-2, with D hard to call. V was pared by 1 base and J by 0 bases, with 6 bases between. The CDR3 length is 13 residues. The germline CDR1 and CDR2 sequences are GTSNPN and SVGIG (reference sequence). The CDR3 nucleotides read TGTGCCTGGAGTGGGCGGACTAACTATGGCTACACCTTC. As protein: CAWSGRTNYGYTF.

The chain carries TRBV19 and TRBJ2-1; 9 nucleotides line up with TRBD1. The length of the CDR3 is 16 residues. Germline V gene lookup returns CDR1 LNHDA and CDR2 SQIVND (reference sequence). Trimming removed 3 bases from V and 1 base from J; junction bases left unmatched: 4. The CDR3 is CASSIPGTGSYNEQFF. In DNA form, the CDR3 reads TGTGCCAGTAGTATCCCCGGGACAGGGTCCTACAATGAGCAGTTCTTC.

This chain links TRBV6-1 with TRBJ1-3; 7 bases are shared with TRBD1. V lost 2 bases to trimming and J lost 9 bases; unmatched junction nucleotides: 10. CDR1 and CDR2 from the germline V gene are MNHNS and SASEGT. This CDR3 region has 15 residues. CDR3 sequence reads: CASSEQGQDLSTIYF. The CDR3 DNA reads TGTGCCAGCAGTGAACAAGGACAGGACCTGTCCACCATATATTTT.

This chain joins TRBV2 and TRBJ2-5, with 7 bases identical to TRBD1. Trimming cost V 3 bases and J 4 bases; bases outside gene matches: 2. Germline V lookup: CDR1 SNHLY, CDR2 FYNNEI. The CDR3 sequence is 13 residues long. Here the CDR3 DNA reads TGTGCCAGCAGTGAGAGGGGGCGAGAGACCCAGTACTTC. It is translated as CASSERGRETQYF.

The rearrangement joins TRBV27 to TRBJ1-6; possibly TRBD1 for D (6 bases). The CDR3 spans 15 residues. Deletions cut 5 bases from V and 3 bases from J, with 11 bases between. Germline lookup yields CDR1 MNHEY and CDR2 SMNVEV (reference sequence). The CDR3 protein is CASSKTGLYNSPLHF. CDR3 nucleotides: TGTGCCAGCAGTAAGACAGGTCTCTATAATTCACCCCTCCACTTT.